The 26 T cell receptor beta chains in this list originate from one sample, sequenced in a study of OX40 agonist ivuxolimab in advanced cancers. Using immunoSEQ multiplex PCR, the repertoire was profiled, and TCRdb retains in-frame clones only, with some absent. The table includes 70,000 to 100,000 clones, about 88% detected once. Sequenced material: CD4+ or CD8+ T cells sorted from blood, taken in a trial of the OX40 agonist ivuxolimab. These receptors all come from an adult with an advanced solid tumor such as melanoma, head and neck, liver or kidney cancer.

The rearrangement joins TRBV7-8 to TRBJ2-7, with D unclear. CDR1 and CDR2 from the germline V gene are SGHVS and FQNEAQ. Trimming pared 5 bases from V and 0 bases from J, leaving 11 bases between. The CDR3 sequence is 14 residues long. CDR3 amino acids: CASSLDAGSYEQYF. As DNA, the CDR3 is TGTGCCAGCAGCCTAGATGCAGGCTCCTACGAGCAGTACTTC.

The table lists this clone with a count of one. This rearrangement joins TRBV6-1 to TRBJ1-4, with D possibly matching TRBD1 (5 bases). Germline V lookup: CDR1 MNHNS, CDR2 SASEGT. The CDR3 is made up of 14 amino acids. V was clipped by 8 bases and J by 14 bases, with 24 bases between them. The CDR3, as DNA: TGTGCCAGCGGGGACCAGGCGCCGGTTTTTAGGCTGTTTTTT. It codes for CASGDQAPVFRLFF.

The chain uses TRBV5-4 and TRBJ2-1, with a tentative D call TRBD1 (5 bases). The CDR3 spans 17 residues. Trimming removed 1 base at V and 1 base at J, with 15 bases between. CDR1 and CDR2 from the germline V gene are SGHNT and YYREEE (reference sequence). This CDR3 is CASSLPPGYRSYNEQFF. The CDR3 DNA is TGTGCCAGCAGCTTGCCCCCCGGTTACAGGTCCTACAATGAGCAGTTCTTC.

The chain is built from TRBV18 and TRBJ1-1, with D uncertain. The CDR3 covers 14 residues. Germline CDR1 is KGHSH and CDR2 is LQKENI. Trimming shortened V by 3 bases and J by 4 bases, and 12 bases separated the two germline ends. CDR3 region: CASSPSSRPTEAFF. CDR3 DNA sequence: TGTGCCAGCTCACCTTCTTCGAGGCCCACTGAAGCTTTCTTT.

The chain has TRBV6-6 and TRBJ2-5; possible D gene TRBD1, 5 bases. Between the trimmed V and J ends, which lost 7 bases and 2 bases, there was a span of 20 bases. This CDR3 spans 16 amino acids. Germline V CDR1 and CDR2: MNHNY, SVGAGI (reference sequence). CDR3 sequence reads: CASTLMGRATQETQYF. In nucleotides, the CDR3 is TGTGCCAGCACCCTGATGGGCAGGGCAACGCAAGAGACCCAGTACTTC.

In DNA form, the CDR3 reads TGTGCCAGCACTAAAGCCGGAGTCGAGACCCAGTACTTC. Amino acids: CASTKAGVETQYF. This chain connects TRBV6-5 to TRBJ2-5; no clear D gene. CDR3 length: 13 amino acids. The V end lost 7 bases, the J end lost 5 bases, and 14 bases lay between the germline ends. Germline loops: CDR1 MNHEY, CDR2 SVGAGI.

This clone was counted a few times. This chain connects TRBV7-9 to TRBJ1-3, with 7 nucleotides matching TRBD1. The J segment lost 2 bases and the V segment lost 8 bases, leaving 3 bases of the junction unmatched. Germline CDR1 SEHNR, CDR2 FQNEAQ (reference sequence). The CDR3 covers 13 residues. CDR3 in amino acids: CASQGQTGNTIYF. As DNA, the CDR3 is TGTGCCAGCCAGGGACAGACTGGAAACACCATATATTTT.

The chain couples TRBV11-3 to TRBJ2-5, with D possibly matching TRBD2 (6 bases). Trimming left V 5 bases short and J 2 bases short, with 15 bases between. This CDR3 comprises 15 residues. CDR1 SGHNT and CDR2 YENEEA come from the germline V gene. In DNA, the CDR3 is TGTGCCAGCAGCCCCAATCCGGGGAGGCAAGAGACCCAGTACTTC. Amino acid sequence: CASSPNPGRQETQYF.

The V and J genes are TRBV10-3 and TRBJ2-5; D unclear. Trimming stripped 3 bases from V and 7 bases from J, with 6 bases between. Germline V CDR1 and CDR2: ENHRY, SYGVKD. The CDR3 totals 11 residues. CDR3 protein: CAISERRTQYF. The CDR3 DNA is TGTGCCATCAGTGAAAGGCGGACCCAGTACTTC.

This sequence joins TRBV7-9 and TRBJ1-1, with a weak D call TRBD1 (6 bases). CDR3 length: 16 residues. Germline V gene sequence: CDR1 SEHNR, CDR2 FQNEAQ (reference sequence). V was clipped by 5 bases and J by 2 bases, with 18 bases between them. The CDR3 region has the DNA TGTGCCAGCAGCCGTATTACAGGGCTTATTAACACTGAAGCTTTCTTT. This translates into CASSRITGLINTEAFF.

The V gene is TRBV5-5, the J gene TRBJ2-5; 7 bases line up with TRBD2. The CDR3 has 17 residues. Germline loops: CDR1 SGHKS, CDR2 YYEKEE (reference sequence). J lost 3 bases, V lost 2 bases, and 13 bases had no gene match. The CDR3 is CASSFHQNLGGKETQYF. CDR3 DNA sequence: TGTGCCAGCAGCTTCCACCAAAATTTGGGAGGGAAAGAGACCCAGTACTTC. Using reference TRBV5-5 and TRBJ2-5 for the parts outside the CDR3, the full variable domain is DAGVTQSPTHLIKTRGQQVTLRCSPISGHKSVSWYQQVLGQGPQFIFQYYEKEERGRGNFPDRFSARQFPNYSSELNVNALLLGDSALYLCASSFHQNLGGKETQYFGPGTRLLVL.

The chain employs TRBV5-1 and TRBJ1-3; tentatively, D is TRBD1 (5 bases). This CDR3 has 16 amino acids. V dropped 4 bases and J dropped 4 bases, with 18 bases sitting between them. The germline V gene encodes CDR1 SGHRS and CDR2 YFSETQ. The CDR3 region is CASSPQGRGVGNTIYF. For the CDR3, the DNA is TGCGCCAGCAGCCCGCAGGGAAGAGGGGTCGGAAACACCATATATTTT.

The chain links TRBV19 to TRBJ1-2, with TRBD1 matching 8 bases. Per germline, CDR1 LNHDA and CDR2 SQIVND (reference sequence). CDR3 length equals 17 residues. V shed 0 bases, J shed 0 bases, and the junction held 6 bases outside the gene matches. This CDR3 is CASSIDGTGLTNYGYTF. The CDR3 region has the DNA TGTGCCAGTAGTATAGATGGGACAGGTTTGACTAACTATGGCTACACCTTC.

This sequence joins TRBV6-1 and TRBJ2-1, with 7 bases fitting TRBD1. This CDR3 spans 14 amino acids. Germline values: CDR1 MNHNS, CDR2 SASEGT. V lost 6 bases to trimming and J lost 1 base; unmatched junction nucleotides: 3. This CDR3 reads CASSDRESYNEQFF. The CDR3 DNA sequence: TGTGCCAGCAGCGACAGGGAGTCCTACAATGAGCAGTTCTTC.

The V gene is TRBV19, the J gene TRBJ2-1; D is unresolved. V lost 8 bases and J lost 10, with 24 bases in between. Germline V gene sequence: CDR1 LNHDA, CDR2 SQIVND (reference sequence). The CDR3 length is 15 residues. The CDR3 DNA reads TGTGCCAGTCAAGAGAGAGGTGCGGCGCTTGAGGAGCAGTTCTTC. This translates into CASQERGAALEEQFF.

The chain employs TRBV2 and TRBJ2-1, with TRBD2 identical over 13 bases. Per the germline V gene, CDR1 is SNHLY and CDR2 is FYNNEI. With 7 bases clipped from V and 9 bases from J, the junction kept 9 bases outside the gene matches. CDR3 length: 15 amino acids. The DNA for the CDR3 is TGTGCCAGCACGGAACTAGCGGGAGGGCCTATTGAGCAGTTCTTC. Amino acids: CASTELAGGPIEQFF.

This rearrangement joins TRBV27 to TRBJ2-3, with D maybe TRBD1 (6 bases). The V gene lost 4 bases and the J gene lost 13 bases, with 18 bases spanning the gap. Germline V gene sequence: CDR1 MNHEY, CDR2 SMNVEV (reference sequence). CDR3 length: 13 amino acids. The CDR3 loop is CASSSLDRISKYF. The DNA of the CDR3 is TGTGCCAGCAGTTCACTAGACAGGATATCGAAGTATTTT.

This chain joins TRBV7-2 and TRBJ2-7, with TRBD1 identical over 8 bases. The CDR3 runs to 15 residues. Looked up from germline, CDR1 is SGHTA and CDR2 is FQGNSA. V was pared by 6 bases and J by 0 bases, with 7 bases of the junction left unmatched. CDR3 nucleotide sequence: TGTGCCAGCAGTTCCGGGACAGGAAGCTCCTACGAGCAGTACTTC. It is translated as CASSSGTGSSYEQYF.

This chain uses TRBV10-3 with TRBJ2-7; D uncertain. The germline V gene encodes CDR1 ENHRY and CDR2 SYGVKD. There are 12 residues in the CDR3. V was cut by 2 bases and J by 7 bases, with 9 bases left in between. Written as DNA, the CDR3 is TGTGCCATCAGTGAGGTTAGTCGGGAGCAGTACTTC. This sequence encodes CAISEVSREQYF.

The chain combines TRBV7-9 with TRBJ2-5; 7 nucleotides line up with TRBD1. The DNA matches TRBJ2-7 better at its end, which makes the J call doubtful. The CDR3 extends over 14 amino acids. From germline, CDR1 is SEHNR and CDR2 FQNEAQ (reference sequence). The CDR3 loop is CASSLEGGRYEQYF. CDR3 in DNA: TGTGCCAGCAGCTTAGAAGGGGGCAGGTACGAGCAGTACTTC.

The rearrangement joins TRBV5-1 to TRBJ2-3; D may be TRBD2 (6 bases). V lost 6 bases to trimming and J lost 2 bases, with 13 bases between them. Germline CDR1 is SGHRS and CDR2 is YFSETQ. This CDR3 contains 14 residues. Written as DNA, the CDR3 is TGCGCCAGCACGGGGGTCAGACTCACAGATACGCAGTATTTT. Its protein product is CASTGVRLTDTQYF.

The chain recombines TRBV11-2 with TRBJ2-7; 7 positions match TRBD1. The junction had 5 bases not matched to a gene; V was cut back by 0 bases and J by 3 bases. The CDR3 consists of 15 residues. The germline gives CDR1 SGHAT, CDR2 FQNNGV. The CDR3: CASSLETGNHYEQYF. The CDR3 DNA reads TGTGCCAGCAGCTTAGAGACAGGGAATCACTACGAGCAGTACTTC.

CDR3 bases: TGTGTCAGAACCCGCAAGCAGGGGACGGTTGAAGCTTTCTTT. This gives the protein CVRTRKQGTVEAFF. V gene TRBV7-5 combines with J gene TRBJ1-1; the table's TRBD1 call for D was not verified on the DNA. TRBV7-5 is an annotated pseudogene. The CDR3 runs to 14 residues.

The chain recombines TRBV10-2 with TRBJ1-3; 8 positions agree with TRBD1. CDR1 WSHSY and CDR2 SAAADI come from the germline V gene. V dropped 3 bases and J dropped 4; count of bases not matched to a gene: 5. This CDR3 contains 15 residues. CDR3 loop: CASSDQGAFGNTIYF. CDR3 sequence (DNA): TGCGCCAGCAGTGACCAGGGGGCATTCGGAAACACCATATATTTT.

The chain has TRBV7-2 and TRBJ2-3; D is ambiguous. The CDR3 covers 15 residues. Germline V lookup: CDR1 SGHTA, CDR2 FQGNSA. Trimming removed 1 base from V and 2 bases from J, with 10 bases in between. This CDR3 reads CASSLGSTDTDTQYF. Written as DNA, the CDR3 is TGTGCCAGCAGCTTAGGGAGCACAGACACAGATACGCAGTATTTT. The full variable domain, rest sourced from reference TRBV7-2 and TRBJ2-3, is GAGVSQSPSNKVTEKGKDVELRCDPISGHTALYWYRQSLGQGLEFLIYFQGNSAPDKSGLPSDRFSAERTGGSVSTLTIQRTQQEDSAVYLCASSLGSTDTDTQYFGPGTRLTVL.

This clone came up once. The chain couples TRBV30 to TRBJ2-7, with a weak D call TRBD2 (6 bases). Looked up from germline, CDR1 is GTSNPN and CDR2 is SVGIG (reference sequence). The CDR3 is 16 residues long. The V end was cut by 1 base, the J end by 0 bases, with 16 bases between. CDR3 loop: CAWSGLTRSSSYEQYF. DNA of the CDR3: TGTGCCTGGAGTGGGTTGACTAGATCCTCCTCCTACGAGCAGTACTTC.